This TCR beta chain was captured in a study of blood T cell repertoires in COVID-19. The wider study: Material from acute and convalescent COVID-19 was sourced from the United States, Italy and Spain. T cells, B-cell-depleted T cells, or PBMCs provided the cDNA or gDNA that served as material.

In the original processing: Reference gene primer amplification yielded estimated nucleated cell counts. Only in-frame clones appear in the TCRdb table, and some are missing; sequencing was by immunoSEQ multiplex PCR. The DNA gave D and trimming, while V, J and clone size come from that table. The sample lists roughly 200,000 clones; over 75% were seen once. The TCR sequence derives from a man in his sixties with acute or convalescent COVID-19. The specimen was peripheral blood.

DNA for the CDR3: TGTGCCAGCACCCCGGTCCCCGGACAGGTTCTATCTGGGGCCAACGTCCTGACTTTC. Protein sequence: CASTPVPGQVLSGANVLTF. The chain uses TRBV6-2 or TRBV6-3 and TRBJ2-6; 7 bases are a match to TRBD1. Per germline, CDR1 MNHEY and CDR2 SVGEGT. J gave up 1 base and V 7 bases, and 16 bases lay outside the gene matches. The CDR3 length is 19 residues.